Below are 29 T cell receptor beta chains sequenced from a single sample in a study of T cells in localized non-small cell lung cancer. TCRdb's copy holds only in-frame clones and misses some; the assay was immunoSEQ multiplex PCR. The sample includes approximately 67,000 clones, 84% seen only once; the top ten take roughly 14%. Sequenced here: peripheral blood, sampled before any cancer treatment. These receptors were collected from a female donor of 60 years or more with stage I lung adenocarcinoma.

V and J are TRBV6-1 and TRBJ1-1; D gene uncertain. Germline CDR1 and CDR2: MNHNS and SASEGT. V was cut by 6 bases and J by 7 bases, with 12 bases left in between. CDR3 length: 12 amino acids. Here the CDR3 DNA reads TGTGCCAGCAGCAGACTGGGCGGTGAAGCTTTCTTT. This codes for CASSRLGGEAFF.

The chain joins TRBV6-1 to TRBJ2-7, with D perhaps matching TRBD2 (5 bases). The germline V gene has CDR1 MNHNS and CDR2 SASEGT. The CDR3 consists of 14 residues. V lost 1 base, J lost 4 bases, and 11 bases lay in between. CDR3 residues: CASSEGGSAYEQYF. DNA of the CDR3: TGTGCCAGCAGTGAAGGTGGTAGCGCGTACGAGCAGTACTTC.

The CDR3: CASSVWDREDNEQFF. CDR3 DNA sequence: TGTGCCAGCAGCGTATGGGACAGGGAAGACAATGAGCAGTTCTTC. The rearrangement uses TRBV9 and TRBJ2-1, with 9 bases aligning to TRBD1. The V and J ends lost 1 base and 5 bases, in that order; junction bases with no gene match: 4. The CDR3 runs to 15 residues. Germline V gene sequence: CDR1 SGDLS, CDR2 YYNGEE. Full variable domain (missing parts from reference TRBV9 and TRBJ2-1): DSGVTQTPKHLITATGQRVTLRCSPRSGDLSVYWYQQSLDQGLQFLIQYYNGEERAKGNILERFSAQQFPDLHSELNLSSLELGDSALYFCASSVWDREDNEQFFGPGTRLTVL.

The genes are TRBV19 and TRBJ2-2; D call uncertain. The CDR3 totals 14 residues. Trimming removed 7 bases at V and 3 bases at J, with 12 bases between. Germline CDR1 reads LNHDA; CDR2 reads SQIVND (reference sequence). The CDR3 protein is CASTRFVDTGELFF. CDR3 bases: TGTGCCAGTACAAGGTTTGTGGACACCGGGGAGCTGTTTTTT.

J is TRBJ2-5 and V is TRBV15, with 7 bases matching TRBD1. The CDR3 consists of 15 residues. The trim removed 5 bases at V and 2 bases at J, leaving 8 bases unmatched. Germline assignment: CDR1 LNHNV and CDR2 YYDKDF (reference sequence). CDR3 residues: CATSPNPGQQETQYF. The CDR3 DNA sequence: TGTGCCACCAGCCCAAACCCGGGACAGCAAGAGACCCAGTACTTC.

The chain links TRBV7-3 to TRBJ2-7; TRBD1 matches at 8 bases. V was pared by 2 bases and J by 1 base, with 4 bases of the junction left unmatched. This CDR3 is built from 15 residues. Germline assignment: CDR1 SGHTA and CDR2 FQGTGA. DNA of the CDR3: TGTGCCAGCAGCTTACAGGGGGCACCTTCCTACGAGCAGTACTTC. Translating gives CASSLQGAPSYEQYF.

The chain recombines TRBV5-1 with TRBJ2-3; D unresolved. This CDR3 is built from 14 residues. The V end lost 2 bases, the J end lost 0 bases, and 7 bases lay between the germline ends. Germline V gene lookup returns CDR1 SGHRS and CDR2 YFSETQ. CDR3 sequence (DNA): TGCGCCAGCAGCTTAGGGAAGAGCACAGATACGCAGTATTTT. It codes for CASSLGKSTDTQYF.

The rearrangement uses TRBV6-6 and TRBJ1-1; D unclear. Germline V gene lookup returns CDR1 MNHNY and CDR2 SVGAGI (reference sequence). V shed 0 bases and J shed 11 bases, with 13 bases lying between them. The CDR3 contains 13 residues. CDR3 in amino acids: CASSYSREGGAFF. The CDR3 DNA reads TGTGCCAGCAGTTACTCAAGGGAAGGTGGGGCTTTCTTT.

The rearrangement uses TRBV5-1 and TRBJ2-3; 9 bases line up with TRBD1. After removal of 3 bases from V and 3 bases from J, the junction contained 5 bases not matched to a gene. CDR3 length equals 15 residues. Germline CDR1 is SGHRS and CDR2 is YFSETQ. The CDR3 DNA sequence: TGCGCCAGCAGCTGGGGGACAGGGAAAACAGATACGCAGTATTTT. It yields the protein CASSWGTGKTDTQYF.

CDR3 bases: TGTGCCAGCAAAGTTCATAGCAATCAGCCCCAGCATTTT. This encodes CASKVHSNQPQHF. V usage is TRBV6-1 and J usage is TRBJ1-5; D unclear. The CDR3 has 13 amino acids. V gave up 7 bases and J gave up 0 bases, with 7 bases separating them. CDR1 is MNHNS, CDR2 SASEGT, per germline.

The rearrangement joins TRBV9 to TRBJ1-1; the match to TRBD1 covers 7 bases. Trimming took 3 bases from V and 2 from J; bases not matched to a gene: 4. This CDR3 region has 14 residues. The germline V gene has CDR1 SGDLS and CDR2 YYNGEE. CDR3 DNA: TGTGCCAGCAGCGCCCGACAGGGAAACACTGAAGCTTTCTTT. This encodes CASSARQGNTEAFF.

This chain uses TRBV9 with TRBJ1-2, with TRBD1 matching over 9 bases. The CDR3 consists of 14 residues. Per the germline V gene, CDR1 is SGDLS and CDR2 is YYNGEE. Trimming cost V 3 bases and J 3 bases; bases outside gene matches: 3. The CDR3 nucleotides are TGTGCCAGCAGCGAAACAGGGGGCGACTATGGCTACACCTTC. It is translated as CASSETGGDYGYTF.

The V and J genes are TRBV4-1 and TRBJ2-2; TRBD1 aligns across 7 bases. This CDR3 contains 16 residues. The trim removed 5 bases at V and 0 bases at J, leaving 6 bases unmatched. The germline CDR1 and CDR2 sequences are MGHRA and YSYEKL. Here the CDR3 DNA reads TGCGCCAGCAGCACCCGACAGGGCCCGAACACCGGGGAGCTGTTTTTT. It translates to CASSTRQGPNTGELFF.

CDR3 amino acids: CASSKMDRGGAGANVLTF. CDR3 nucleotide sequence: TGTGCCAGCAGCAAAATGGACAGGGGAGGCGCTGGGGCCAACGTCCTGACTTTC. The chain joins TRBV5-4 to TRBJ2-6; TRBD1 matches at 9 bases. The CDR3 has 18 residues. Germline V gives CDR1 SGHNT, CDR2 YYREEE (reference sequence). J gave up 2 bases and V 4 bases, and 10 bases lay outside the gene matches.

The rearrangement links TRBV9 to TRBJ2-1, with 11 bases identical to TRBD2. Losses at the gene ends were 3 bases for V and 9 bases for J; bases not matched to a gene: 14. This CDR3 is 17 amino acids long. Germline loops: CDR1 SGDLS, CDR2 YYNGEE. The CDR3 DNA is TGTGCCAGCAGCGCAACACTAGCGGGGGCCCAGCACTCTGAGCAGTTCTTC. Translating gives CASSATLAGAQHSEQFF. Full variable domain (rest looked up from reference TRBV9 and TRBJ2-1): DSGVTQTPKHLITATGQRVTLRCSPRSGDLSVYWYQQSLDQGLQFLIQYYNGEERAKGNILERFSAQQFPDLHSELNLSSLELGDSALYFCASSATLAGAQHSEQFFGPGTRLTVL.

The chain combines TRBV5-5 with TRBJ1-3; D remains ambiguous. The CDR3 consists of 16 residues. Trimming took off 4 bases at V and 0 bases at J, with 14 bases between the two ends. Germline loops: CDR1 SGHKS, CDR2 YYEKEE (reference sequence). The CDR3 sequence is CASSPQTTRSGNTIYF. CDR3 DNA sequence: TGTGCCAGCAGCCCGCAGACAACCCGCTCTGGAAACACCATATATTTT.

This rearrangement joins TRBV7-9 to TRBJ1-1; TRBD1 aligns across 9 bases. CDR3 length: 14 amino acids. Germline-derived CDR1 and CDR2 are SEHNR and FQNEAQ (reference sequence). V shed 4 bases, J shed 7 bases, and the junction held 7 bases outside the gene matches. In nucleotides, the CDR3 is TGTGCCAGCAGCTGGACAGGGGCAGGGAGTGAAGCTTTCTTT. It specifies CASSWTGAGSEAFF.

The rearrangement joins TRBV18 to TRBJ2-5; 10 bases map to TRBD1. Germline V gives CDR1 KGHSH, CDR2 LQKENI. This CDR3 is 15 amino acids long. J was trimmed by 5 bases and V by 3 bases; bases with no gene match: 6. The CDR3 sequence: CASSPGTGADETQYF. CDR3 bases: TGTGCCAGCTCACCCGGGACAGGGGCTGATGAGACCCAGTACTTC.

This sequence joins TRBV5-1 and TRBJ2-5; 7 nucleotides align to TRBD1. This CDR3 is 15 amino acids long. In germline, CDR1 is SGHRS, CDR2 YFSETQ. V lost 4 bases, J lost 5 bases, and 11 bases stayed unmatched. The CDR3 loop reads CASSPPRQGTETQYF. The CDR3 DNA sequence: TGCGCCAGCAGCCCTCCAAGACAGGGAACGGAGACCCAGTACTTC.

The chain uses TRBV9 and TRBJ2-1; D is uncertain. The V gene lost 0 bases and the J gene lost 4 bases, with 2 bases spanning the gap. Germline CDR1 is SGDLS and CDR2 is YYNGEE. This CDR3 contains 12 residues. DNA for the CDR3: TGTGCCAGCAGCGTAGAGTACAATGAGCAGTTCTTC. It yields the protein CASSVEYNEQFF.

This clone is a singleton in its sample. The CDR3 here is CASSLRTSGNNEQFF. The CDR3, as DNA: TGTGCCAGCAGCTTACGGACTAGCGGGAACAATGAGCAGTTCTTC. The rearrangement joins TRBV13 to TRBJ2-1; TRBD2 aligns across 12 bases. This CDR3 is built from 15 residues. The junction had 1 base not matched to a gene; V was cut back by 2 bases and J by 5 bases. Germline CDR1 PRHDT, CDR2 FYEKMQ (reference sequence).

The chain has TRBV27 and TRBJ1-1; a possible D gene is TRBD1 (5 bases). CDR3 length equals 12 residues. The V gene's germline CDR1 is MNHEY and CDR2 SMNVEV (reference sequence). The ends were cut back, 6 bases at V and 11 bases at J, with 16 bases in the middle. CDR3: CASSRTPGYAFF. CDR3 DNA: TGTGCCAGCAGCAGAACCCCAGGGTATGCTTTCTTT.

CDR3 protein: CASSVSSGNEQFF. For the CDR3, the DNA is TGTGCCAGCAGTGTATCTAGCGGCAATGAGCAGTTCTTC. This sequence joins TRBV2 and TRBJ2-1, with 7 bases that match TRBD2. Per the germline V gene, CDR1 is SNHLY and CDR2 is FYNNEI. The CDR3 loop spans 13 amino acids. The V segment lost 4 bases and the J segment 6 bases; nucleotides outside the gene matches: 3.

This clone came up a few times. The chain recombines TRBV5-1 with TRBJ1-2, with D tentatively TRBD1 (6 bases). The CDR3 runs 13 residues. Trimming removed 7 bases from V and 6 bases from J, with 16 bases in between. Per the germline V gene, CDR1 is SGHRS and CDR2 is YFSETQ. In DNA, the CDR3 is TGCGCCAGCGCCAGGACAGCCGCCAATGGCTACACCTTC. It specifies CASARTAANGYTF. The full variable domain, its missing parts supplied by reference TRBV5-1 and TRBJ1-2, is KAGVTQTPRYLIKTRGQQVTLSCSPISGHRSVSWYQQTPGQGLQFLFEYFSETQRNKGNFPGRFSGRQFSNSRSEMNVSTLELGDSALYLCASARTAANGYTFGSGTRLTVV.

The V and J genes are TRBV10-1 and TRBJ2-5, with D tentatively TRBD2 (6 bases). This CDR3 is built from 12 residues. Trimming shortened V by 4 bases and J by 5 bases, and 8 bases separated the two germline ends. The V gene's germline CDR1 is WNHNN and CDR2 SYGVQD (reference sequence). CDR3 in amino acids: CASSGDWETQYF. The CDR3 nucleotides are TGCGCCAGCAGTGGGGACTGGGAGACCCAGTACTTC.

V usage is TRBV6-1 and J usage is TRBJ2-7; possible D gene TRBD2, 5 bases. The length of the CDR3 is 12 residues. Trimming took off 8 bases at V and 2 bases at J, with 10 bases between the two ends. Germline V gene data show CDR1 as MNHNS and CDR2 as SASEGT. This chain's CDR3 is CASSPGAYEQYF. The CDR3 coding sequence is TGTGCCAGCTCCCCCGGGGCCTACGAGCAGTACTTC.

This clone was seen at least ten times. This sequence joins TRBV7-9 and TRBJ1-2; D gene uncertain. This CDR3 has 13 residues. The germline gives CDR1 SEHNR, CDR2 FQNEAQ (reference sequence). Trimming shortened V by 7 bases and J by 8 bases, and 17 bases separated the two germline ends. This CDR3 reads CASTNADHGGYTF. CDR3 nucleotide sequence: TGTGCCAGCACGAACGCGGACCACGGCGGCTACACCTTC.

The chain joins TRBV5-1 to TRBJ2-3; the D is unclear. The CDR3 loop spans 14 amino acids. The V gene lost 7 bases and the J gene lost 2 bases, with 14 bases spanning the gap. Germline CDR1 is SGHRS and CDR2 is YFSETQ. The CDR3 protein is CASFRGADTDTQYF. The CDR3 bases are TGCGCCAGCTTCCGAGGAGCAGACACAGATACGCAGTATTTT.

The chain's CDR3 is CASSPRDGYNQPQHF. The CDR3 DNA reads TGTGCCAGCTCACCAAGGGACGGCTACAATCAGCCCCAGCATTTT. The rearrangement links TRBV18 to TRBJ1-5, with D perhaps matching TRBD1 (5 bases). The CDR3 has 15 amino acids. CDR1 is KGHSH, CDR2 LQKENI, per germline. V was clipped by 2 bases and J by 3 bases, with 11 bases between them.